Sequencing of this T cell receptor beta chain was carried out in a study of blood T cell repertoires in COVID-19. Study-level background: T cells, B-cell-depleted T cells, or PBMCs provided the cDNA or gDNA that served as material.

Generated by immunoSEQ multiplex PCR, the TCRdb table keeps only in-frame clones and is missing some. Of approximately 250,000 clones in the sample, about 86% are singletons; the top ten hold about an eighth. This clone was found a few times. Per the germline V gene, CDR1 is SGDLS and CDR2 is YYNGEE. Trimming at V came to 0 bases and at J to 5 bases, leaving 6 bases not matched to a gene. The CDR3 has 15 residues. The sequence was collected from a woman aged 70 to 79 with COVID-19, enrolled during active disease. The V gene is TRBV9, the J gene TRBJ2-5; 8 bases fit TRBD2. The specimen sequenced was peripheral blood. CDR3 sequence reads: CASSVDGGAVETQYF. Here the CDR3 DNA reads TGTGCCAGCAGCGTAGACGGGGGGGCCGTGGAGACCCAGTACTTC.